The 16 T cell receptor beta chains presented below share a single source sample, sequenced in a study of CD8 T cells in ankylosing spondylitis. Findings and limits, study-wide: For ankylosing spondylitis blood, a TCR beta motif of about 8 highly homologous variants appeared characteristic.

These receptors are not linked to any known antigen. TCRdb reprocessed the 5' RACE reads with MiXCR, giving one entry per CDR3 protein. The repertoire includes around 490,000 distinct CDR3 sequences, about 5% of them detected once, and around 3.4% sits in the top ten. What was sequenced was blood, either unsorted or a sorted T cell fraction (not recorded which). The receptors were gathered from a male donor with ankylosing spondylitis.

This clonotype showed up many times. The chain carries TRBV15 and TRBJ1-4, with 10 positions matching TRBD1. Trimming removed 7 bases from V and 8 bases from J; junction bases left unmatched: 7. This CDR3 comprises 14 residues. In germline, CDR1 is LNHNV, CDR2 YYDKDF (reference sequence). The CDR3 coding sequence is TGTGCCACCACAGACAGGGGGCTATGGGAAAAACTGTTTTTT. Protein sequence: CATTDRGLWEKLFF. Drawing the rest from reference TRBV15 and TRBJ1-4, the complete variable domain is DAMVIQNPRYQVTQFGKPVTLSCSQTLNHNVMYWYQQKSSQAPKLLFHYYDKDFNNEADTPDNFQSRRPNTSFCFLDIRSPGLGDTAMYLCATTDRGLWEKLFFGSGTQLSVL.

There are many counts of this clonotype. V is TRBV18 and J is TRBJ2-1; TRBD1 is a possible D gene (5 bases). Trimming left V 2 bases short and J 9 bases short, with 5 bases between. Germline lookup yields CDR1 KGHSH and CDR2 LQKENI. This CDR3 has 11 residues. CDR3 nucleotide sequence: TGTGCCAGCTCACCAGGGGCTGAGCAGTTCTTC. Its protein is CASSPGAEQFF.

This clonotype was counted at least ten times. The chain recombines TRBV5-1 with TRBJ1-2, with 7 bases lining up with TRBD1. The V segment lost 4 bases and the J segment 4 bases; nucleotides outside the gene matches: 4. CDR1 and CDR2 from the germline V gene are SGHRS and YFSETQ. The CDR3 length is 13 residues. CDR3 sequence: CASSRDSLYGYTF. The DNA for the CDR3 is TGCGCCAGCAGCCGGGACAGCCTCTATGGCTACACCTTC.

Of note for this clonotype: An end of the junction does not agree with germline; a read error may underlie this. This chain connects TRBV14 to TRBJ2-5; 10 bases line up with TRBD2. Germline lookup yields CDR1 SGHDN and CDR2 FVKESK. The CDR3 is 13 residues long. The CDR3 loop reads CASSARNQRGGSF. CDR3 DNA: TGTGCCAGCAGCGCAAGGAATCAGCGGGGGGGGAGCTTC.

This clonotype was detected many times. The chain employs TRBV7-9 and TRBJ1-5, with D hard to call. V was cut by 2 bases and J by 4 bases, with 9 bases left in between. From germline, CDR1 is SEHNR and CDR2 FQNEAQ (reference sequence). CDR3 length: 14 residues. As DNA, the CDR3 is TGTGCCAGCAGCTTATCCCCCCCAAATCAGCCCCAGCATTTT. Its translation: CASSLSPPNQPQHF.

This clonotype was counted at least ten times. The rearrangement links TRBV9 to TRBJ1-1; D gene unclear. This CDR3 has 15 amino acids. The germline V gene has CDR1 SGDLS and CDR2 YYNGEE. The V gene lost 0 bases and the J gene lost 0 bases, with 9 bases spanning the gap. DNA of the CDR3: TGTGCCAGCAGCGTAGGTCCAGGAGTGAACACTGAAGCTTTCTTT. Its translation: CASSVGPGVNTEAFF. The full variable domain, completed using reference TRBV9 and TRBJ1-1, is DSGVTQTPKHLITATGQRVTLRCSPRSGDLSVYWYQQSLDQGLQFLIQYYNGEERAKGNILERFSAQQFPDLHSELNLSSLELGDSALYFCASSVGPGVNTEAFFGQGTRLTVV.

This clonotype has a count of ten or more. V gene TRBV7-2 combines with J gene TRBJ1-2; D is possibly TRBD1 (5 bases). The CDR3 is 14 amino acids. Trimming stripped 5 bases from V and 5 bases from J, with 15 bases between. Per germline, CDR1 SGHTA and CDR2 FQGNSA. Here the CDR3 reads CASSGDAGTYGYTF. In nucleotides, the CDR3 is TGTGCCAGCAGCGGGGACGCGGGTACATATGGCTACACCTTC.

With respect to this clonotype: A much more abundant neighbour one base away suggests this may be a read error. The chain recombines TRBV5-6 with TRBJ2-3; D perhaps matches TRBD2 (6 bases). CDR1 is SGHDT and CDR2 is YYEEEE in the germline V gene. The CDR3 sequence is 17 residues long. The DNA for the CDR3 is TGTGCCAGCAGCTTGGCCCTGGAGGGGAGAGACTCAGATACGCCGTATTTT. This translates into CASSLALEGRDSDTPYF. Full variable domain (outside the CDR3, taken from reference TRBV5-6 and TRBJ2-3): DAGVTQSPTHLIKTRGQQVTLRCSPKSGHDTVSWYQQALGQGPQFIFQYYEEEERQRGNFPDRFSGHQFPNYSSELNVNALLLGDSALYLCASSLALEGRDSDTPYFGPGTRLTVL.

This clonotype was observed many times. J is TRBJ2-1 and V is TRBV3-1; D is unresolved. Germline V gene data show CDR1 as LGHDT and CDR2 as YNNKEL (reference sequence). The CDR3 sequence is 14 residues long. Trimming took 0 bases from V and 2 from J, leaving 5 bases between them. The CDR3 spells CASSQDSTYNEQFF. Here the CDR3 DNA reads TGTGCCAGCAGCCAAGATTCGACCTACAATGAGCAGTTCTTC.

Ten or more counts support this clonotype. The rearrangement links TRBV7-9 to TRBJ2-5; the D gene could be TRBD1 or TRBD2 (5 bases each). CDR3 length: 16 amino acids. Germline CDR1 SEHNR, CDR2 FQNEAQ (reference sequence). Trimming shortened V by 3 bases and J by 5 bases, and 19 bases separated the two germline ends. The CDR3 spells CASSFFGRGPQETQYF. As DNA, the CDR3 is TGTGCCAGCAGCTTTTTCGGTAGGGGACCTCAGGAGACCCAGTACTTC.

This clonotype has at least ten counts. The chain is built from TRBV5-1 and TRBJ2-1; the D gene is possibly TRBD1 (5 bases). CDR3 size: 14 residues. V lost 3 bases to trimming and J lost 9 bases, with 16 bases between them. Germline CDR1 is SGHRS and CDR2 is YFSETQ. The CDR3 region has the DNA TGCGCCAGCAGCTGGACACCCACCGCGATTGAGCAGTTCTTC. Its protein is CASSWTPTAIEQFF.

This clonotype was found many times. V gene TRBV5-6 combines with J gene TRBJ2-3, with a weak D call TRBD2 (5 bases). The CDR3 has 16 amino acids. Trimming pared 5 bases from V and 3 bases from J, leaving 19 bases between. The germline V gene encodes CDR1 SGHDT and CDR2 YYEEEE. CDR3 loop: CASSQTRDKITDTQYF. For the CDR3, the DNA is TGTGCCAGCAGTCAGACCCGGGATAAAATAACAGATACGCAGTATTTT. The whole variable domain, remainder taken from reference TRBV5-6 and TRBJ2-3, is DAGVTQSPTHLIKTRGQQVTLRCSPKSGHDTVSWYQQALGQGPQFIFQYYEEEERQRGNFPDRFSGHQFPNYSSELNVNALLLGDSALYLCASSQTRDKITDTQYFGPGTRLTVL.

This clonotype appeared many times. The chain joins TRBV10-3 to TRBJ2-2, with D uncertain. This CDR3 is built from 15 residues. From germline, CDR1 is ENHRY and CDR2 SYGVKD. Trimming left V 0 bases short and J 2 bases short, with 7 bases between. CDR3 nucleotides: TGTGCCATCAGTGAGTCGATCGAAAACACCGGGGAGCTGTTTTTT. Translating it yields CAISESIENTGELFF.

This clonotype was counted at least ten times. The chain links TRBV5-5 to TRBJ2-7; 7 bases align to TRBD2. V lost 4 bases, J lost 3 bases, and 4 bases stayed unmatched. This CDR3 region has 13 residues. Germline CDR1 reads SGHKS; CDR2 reads YYEKEE (reference sequence). The CDR3, as DNA: TGTGCCAGCAGCGGACTAGTGATCTACGAGCAGTACTTC. As protein: CASSGLVIYEQYF.

This clonotype was picked up many times. The chain combines TRBV4-1 with TRBJ2-1, with a weak D call TRBD2 (6 bases). Per germline, CDR1 MGHRA and CDR2 YSYEKL. This CDR3 has 17 residues. V was trimmed by 3 bases and J by 6 bases, leaving 21 bases between them. The CDR3 DNA follows: TGCGCCAGCAGCCAGACCGAGCTAGTTCCGCGGGGCAATGAGCAGTTCTTC. Residues: CASSQTELVPRGNEQFF.

This clonotype was recorded at least ten times. This chain's CDR3 is CAISEGPDYGYTF. The CDR3 bases are TGTGCCATCAGTGAGGGACCTGACTATGGCTACACCTTC. The rearrangement links TRBV10-3 to TRBJ1-2; D is uncertain. V was trimmed by 2 bases and J by 3 bases, leaving 7 bases between them. This CDR3 spans 13 amino acids. Germline loops: CDR1 ENHRY, CDR2 SYGVKD.